Listed below are T cell receptor beta chains from one sample, sequenced in a study of shared clonotypes between healthy human individuals. TCRdb's copy holds only in-frame clones and misses some; the assay was immunoSEQ multiplex PCR. In the table there are around 2.5 million clones, over 85% of which are singletons. Sequencing was done on a sample of naive CD4+ T cells from PBMCs. The origin of the receptors is a young man in good health. Some clones in this sample may be carry-over from other donors' samples. Both conserved end residues are part of each CDR3. A D gene is named only where the DNA matches it firmly. Clone size, where shown, is once, few, many, or a class for clones that have expanded.

d_call | clone_size | j_call | v_call | cdr3_nt | cdr3_aa
- | - | TRBJ2-5 | TRBV27 | TGTGCCAGCAGCCCACCCCCTCCGGCAGAGACCCAGTACTTC | CASSPPPPAETQYF
- | - | TRBJ1-5 | TRBV28 | TGTGCCAGCAGTTTAGGGGGGGGGCTTCAGCCCCAGCATTTT | CASSLGGGLQPQHF
TRBD1 | - | TRBJ2-7 | TRBV19 | TGTGCCAGTAGTACACAGGGGTACGAGCAGTACTTC | CASSTQGYEQYF
- | - | TRBJ1-4 | TRBV6-5 | TGTGCCAGCAGTTACTCGGGGTTGGCTAATGAAAAACTGTTTTTT | CASSYSGLANEKLFF
- | - | TRBJ2-7 | TRBV5-5 | TGTGCCAGCAGCCCCAGTGGCGGGAAGGTAGACGAGCAGTACTTC | CASSPSGGKVDEQYF
- | - | TRBJ2-3 | TRBV28 | TGTGCCAGCAGTCCGGGGACACCGACAGATACGCAGTATTTT | CASSPGTPTDTQYF
- | - | TRBJ2-1 | TRBV18 | TGTGCCAGCTCACCGGACGGTAGCTCCTACAATGAGCAGTTCTTC | CASSPDGSSYNEQFF
- | - | TRBJ2-5 | TRBV5-4 | TGTGCCAGCAGCTGGGGCGGGCGGGGAGTCATTGAGACCCAGTACTTC | CASSWGGRGVIETQYF
- | - | TRBJ1-5 | TRBV28 | TGTGCCAGCAGTTCGCCCGCGCAGGGCAATCAGCCCCAGCATTTT | CASSSPAQGNQPQHF
- | - | TRBJ2-4 | TRBV11-2 | TGTGCCAGCAGCTTAGGACAGAAAAACATTCAGTACTTC | CASSLGQKNIQYF
TRBD2 | - | TRBJ2-1 | TRBV11-2 | TGTGCCAGCAGCTTTGGGACTAGCGGGGAAACCTACAATGAGCAGTTCTTC | CASSFGTSGETYNEQFF
TRBD2 | - | TRBJ2-1 | TRBV2 | TGTGCCAGCAGTGGGGTAGCGGGCAATGAGCAGTTCTTC | CASSGVAGNEQFF
- | - | TRBJ1-5 | TRBV7-2 | TGTGCCAGCAGCTTACTGGGGGGCAATCAGCCCCAGCATTTT | CASSLLGGNQPQHF
- | once | TRBJ2-4 | TRBV25-1 | TGTGCCAGCAGTGATGTAGGGAGTAAAAACATTCAGTACTTC | CASSDVGSKNIQYF
- | - | TRBJ2-3 | TRBV10-3 | TGTGCCATCAGTGAGTCTCTGACAGTAACAGATACGCAGTATTTT | CAISESLTVTDTQYF
TRBD2 | - | TRBJ2-3 | TRBV7-9 | TGTGCCACTCCTACTAGCGGGAGGACTTTTTCTAGCACAGATACGCAGTATTTT | CATPTSGRTFSSTDTQYF
- | - | TRBJ1-2 | TRBV7-9 | TGTGCCAGCAGCTTATGGGATAGGGAGGACGGCTACACCTTC | CASSLWDREDGYTF
TRBD1 | - | TRBJ2-5 | TRBV11-2 | TGTGCCAGCAGCCCCCCGGGACAGGGTGGGACCCAGTACTTC | CASSPPGQGGTQYF
- | once | TRBJ2-2 | TRBV14 | TGTGCCAGCAGCCAAGCCGGGGTTGACGGGGAGCTGTTTTTT | CASSQAGVDGELFF
TRBD2 | - | TRBJ2-5 | TRBV10-3 | TGTGCCATCAGTGAGTCAGGGACTAACCAAGAGACCCAGTACTTC | CAISESGTNQETQYF
- | - | TRBJ1-4 | TRBV6-6 | TGTGCCAGCAGTTACTCGAGAGGGGCGGGTGAAAAACTGTTTTTT | CASSYSRGAGEKLFF
TRBD1 | - | TRBJ1-4 | TRBV7-6 | TGTGCCAGCAGCAAGGGGACAGGGGATGAAAAACTGTTTTTT | CASSKGTGDEKLFF
TRBD1 | - | TRBJ2-5 | TRBV5-1 | TGCGCCAGCAGCTTGGCCCAGTGGTCGGGACAGGGGAAAGAGACCCAGTACTTC | CASSLAQWSGQGKETQYF
- | - | TRBJ2-3 | TRBV6-5 | TGTGCCAGCACCAAGAGCTGGGGGCAAGATACGCAGTATTTT | CASTKSWGQDTQYF
TRBD2 | - | TRBJ2-5 | TRBV5-6 | TGTGCCAGCAGCCTGGGGGTTACTAGCGGGAGTGAGGAGACCCAGTACTTC | CASSLGVTSGSEETQYF
TRBD2 | - | TRBJ2-2 | TRBV9 | TGTGCCAGCAGCACCCGGGGGAGCGGGAGAGGTGGCACCGGGGAGCTGTTTTTT | CASSTRGSGRGGTGELFF
- | - | TRBJ2-2 | TRBV30 | TGTGCCTGGAGTCCCCTGGAGCTCACCGGGGAGCTGTTTTTT | CAWSPLELTGELFF
- | - | TRBJ2-4 | TRBV10-3 | TGTGCCATCAGTGAGACCCCTGAGGGGAACATTCAGTACTTC | CAISETPEGNIQYF
- | - | TRBJ1-3 | TRBV19 | TGTGCCAGTCGAGAGAGGTACTCTGGAAACACCATATATTTT | CASRERYSGNTIYF
- | - | TRBJ1-2 | TRBV11-2 | TGTGCCAGCAGCTCCGCGGGTGCCTATGGCTACACCTTC | CASSSAGAYGYTF
TRBD2 | - | TRBJ2-5 | TRBV5-1 | TGCGCCAGTCGACTAGCGGGAGGAGTAGAGACCCAGTACTTC | CASRLAGGVETQYF
- | - | TRBJ2-3 | TRBV28 | TGTGCCAGCAGTTTAGCGGGGACAGCCAACACAGATACGCAGTATTTT | CASSLAGTANTDTQYF
- | - | TRBJ2-5 | TRBV5-8 | TGTGCCAGCAGCTTCGGACAGCTCAGCCAAGAGACCCAGTACTTC | CASSFGQLSQETQYF
TRBD2 | - | TRBJ2-3 | TRBV7-3 | TGTGCCAGCAGCCTAGCGGGAGGGACCACAGATACGCAGTATTTT | CASSLAGGTTDTQYF
TRBD2 | - | TRBJ2-1 | TRBV13 | TGTGCCAGCAGCTTAAATAGCGGGAGTGCCTACAATGAGCAGTTCTTC | CASSLNSGSAYNEQFF
- | - | TRBJ2-1 | TRBV5-8 | TGTGCCAGCAGCTTGGCGGGGACCGCTAGCTCCTACAATGAGCAGTTCTTC | CASSLAGTASSYNEQFF
TRBD1 | - | TRBJ1-1 | TRBV5-4 | TGTGCCAGCAGCTTACAGGGGTTGAGGAGGAACACTGAAGCTTTCTTT | CASSLQGLRRNTEAFF
- | - | TRBJ1-2 | TRBV28 | TGTGCCAGCAGTGTCGGTAACTATGGCTACACCTTC | CASSVGNYGYTF
- | - | TRBJ2-7 | TRBV5-1 | TGCGCCAGCAGCTTGGAAAGCGGAGCCAACGAGCAGTACTTC | CASSLESGANEQYF
- | - | TRBJ2-7 | TRBV30 | TGTGCCTGGAGTGTTGACAGAGACTACGAGCAGTACTTC | CAWSVDRDYEQYF
TRBD2 | - | TRBJ2-1 | TRBV7-9 | TGTGCCAGCAGCTTTGGGACTAGCGGGCTCAATTCCTACAATGAGCAGTTCTTC | CASSFGTSGLNSYNEQFF
TRBD2 | - | TRBJ2-7 | TRBV28 | TGTGCCAGCAGTTTATCGGGCGGGAGCTACGAGCAGTACTTC | CASSLSGGSYEQYF
TRBD2 | - | TRBJ2-7 | TRBV11-2 | TGTGCCAGCAGCTTAGCCGCGGGAGTCCCCAAGCAGTACTTC | CASSLAAGVPKQYF
- | - | TRBJ1-1 | TRBV27 | TGTGCCAGCAGTTTATCGTCTCAATGGGGCATGAACACTGAAGCTTTCTTT | CASSLSSQWGMNTEAFF
TRBD2 | - | TRBJ2-1 | TRBV5-1 | TGCGCCAGCAGCACAAAACTAGGACTAGCCCGCGATGAGCAGTTCTTC | CASSTKLGLARDEQFF
- | - | TRBJ1-1 | TRBV7-2 | TGTGCCAGCAGCTTACAACGACACAACACTGAAGCTTTCTTT | CASSLQRHNTEAFF
- | - | TRBJ2-7 | TRBV6-5 | TGTGCCAGCAGTATAACGTGGGACAACTACGAGCAGTACTTC | CASSITWDNYEQYF
TRBD1 | once | TRBJ2-5 | TRBV7-2 | TGTGCCAGCAGCCCGAGGACAGGGGGCGCGGAGACCCAGTACTTC | CASSPRTGGAETQYF
- | once | TRBJ2-7 | TRBV7-9 | TGTGCCAGCAGGCCGGACAGCTACGAGCAGTACTTC | CASRPDSYEQYF
TRBD1 | few | TRBJ1-2 | TRBV5-1 | TGCGCCAGCAGCTTGGTCCCGGGACAGGACTATGGCTACACCTTC | CASSLVPGQDYGYTF
- | once | TRBJ1-3 | TRBV7-9 | TGTGCCAGCAGCTTAGATATGGGTCGAAGCTCTGGAAACACCATATATTTT | CASSLDMGRSSGNTIYF
TRBD1 | once | TRBJ2-2 | TRBV5-1 | TGCGCCAGCAGCTTGGCCCCGACAGGGGTCACCGGGGAGCTGTTTTTT | CASSLAPTGVTGELFF
TRBD2 | - | TRBJ2-1 | TRBV10-3 | TGTGCCATCAGTGAGCCGTTGGGACTAGCGGGAGTCAACCACAATGAGCAGTTCTTC | CAISEPLGLAGVNHNEQFF
- | - | TRBJ1-3 | TRBV6-6 | TGTGCCAGCAGTTACTCAAGAGGCTCTGGAAACACCATATATTTT | CASSYSRGSGNTIYF
- | - | TRBJ2-1 | TRBV5-1 | TGCGCCAGCAGCTTGGACGAGGGTTCCTACAATGAGCAGTTCTTC | CASSLDEGSYNEQFF
- | - | TRBJ1-2 | TRBV28 | TGTGCCAGCAGTTTGGAAGGAGACTCCTATGGCTACACCTTC | CASSLEGDSYGYTF
- | - | TRBJ2-1 | TRBV4-1 | TGCGCCAGCAGCCAAGATAACGATGAGCAGTTCTTC | CASSQDNDEQFF
TRBD2 | - | TRBJ2-7 | TRBV28 | TGTGCCAGCACCGCCTACCCGCGCGGGGGATACGAGCAGTACTTC | CASTAYPRGGYEQYF
TRBD2 | - | TRBJ2-7 | TRBV19 | TGTGCCAGTAGTACGCCGATAGCGGGAACCTCCTACGAGCAGTACTTC | CASSTPIAGTSYEQYF
- | - | TRBJ2-7 | TRBV28 | TGTGCCAGCCTTAGCGCCGGTTACGAGCAGTACTTC | CASLSAGYEQYF